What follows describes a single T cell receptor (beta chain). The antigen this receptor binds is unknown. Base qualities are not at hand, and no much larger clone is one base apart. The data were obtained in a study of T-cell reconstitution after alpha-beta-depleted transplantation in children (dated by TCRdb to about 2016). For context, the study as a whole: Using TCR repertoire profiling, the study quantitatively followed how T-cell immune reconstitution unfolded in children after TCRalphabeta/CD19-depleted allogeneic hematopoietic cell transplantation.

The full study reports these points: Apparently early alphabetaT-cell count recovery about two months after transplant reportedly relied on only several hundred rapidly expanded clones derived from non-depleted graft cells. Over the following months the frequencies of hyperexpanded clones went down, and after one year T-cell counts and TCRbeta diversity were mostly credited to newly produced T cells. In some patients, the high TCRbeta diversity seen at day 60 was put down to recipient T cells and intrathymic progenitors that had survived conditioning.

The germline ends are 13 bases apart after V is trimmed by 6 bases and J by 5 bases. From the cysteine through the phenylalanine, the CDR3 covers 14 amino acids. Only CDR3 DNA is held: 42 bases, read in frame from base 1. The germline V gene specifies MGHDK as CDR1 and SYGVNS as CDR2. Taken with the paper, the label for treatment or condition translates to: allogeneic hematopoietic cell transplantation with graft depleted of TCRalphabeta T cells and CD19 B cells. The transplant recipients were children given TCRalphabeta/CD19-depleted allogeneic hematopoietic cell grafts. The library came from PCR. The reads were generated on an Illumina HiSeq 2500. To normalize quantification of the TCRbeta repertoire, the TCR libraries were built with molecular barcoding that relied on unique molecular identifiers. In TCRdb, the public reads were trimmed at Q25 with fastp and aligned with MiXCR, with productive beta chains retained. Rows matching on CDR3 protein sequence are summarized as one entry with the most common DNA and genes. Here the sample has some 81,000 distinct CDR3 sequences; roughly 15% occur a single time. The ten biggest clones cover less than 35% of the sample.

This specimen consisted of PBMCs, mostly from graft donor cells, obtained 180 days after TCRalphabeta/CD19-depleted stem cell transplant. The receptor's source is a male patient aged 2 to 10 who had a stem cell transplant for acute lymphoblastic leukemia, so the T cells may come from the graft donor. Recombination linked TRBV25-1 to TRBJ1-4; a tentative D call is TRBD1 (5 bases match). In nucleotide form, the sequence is TGTGCCAGCAGCGGACGGGACCTCAATGAAAAACTGTTTTTT. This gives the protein CASSGRDLNEKLFF. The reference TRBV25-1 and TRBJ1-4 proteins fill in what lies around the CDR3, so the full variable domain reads EADIYQTPRYLVIGTGKKITLECSQTMGHDKMYWYQQDPGMELHLIHYSYGVNSTEKGDLSSESTVSRIRTEHFPLTLESARPSHTSQYLCASSGRDLNEKLFFGSGTQLSVL.